This T cell receptor beta chain stems from a study of technical replicates of blood from several donors. The method was immunoSEQ multiplex PCR; TCRdb's version includes in-frame clones alone and lacks a portion of them. The repertoire includes about 82,000 clones, around 93% of them detected once, and around 0.3% sits in the top ten. The ends were cut back, 3 bases at V and 9 bases at J, with 11 bases in the middle. The germline V gene has CDR1 SQVTM and CDR2 ANQGSEA. CDR3 length equals 11 residues. The chain combines TRBV29-1 with TRBJ1-1; TRBD1 might be the D (5 bases). Sample: T cells isolated from PBMCs. This TCR came from a human donor in good health. This chain's CDR3 is CSVDIDSKAFF. DNA for the CDR3: TGCAGCGTTGATATTGACAGTAAAGCTTTCTTT.